What follows are 7 T cell receptor beta chains derived from one specimen sequenced in a study of blood T cell repertoires in COVID-19. Sequenced by immunoSEQ multiplex PCR; TCRdb stores in-frame clones only, minus some. The table has around 210,000 clones, less than 90% seen once. Sequenced sample: peripheral blood. The source of these receptors is a woman in her seventies with acute or convalescent COVID-19.

The chain is built from TRBV11-2 and TRBJ1-1; 7 bases map to TRBD1. CDR3 length: 16 amino acids. Germline values: CDR1 SGHAT, CDR2 FQNNGV. V gave up 5 bases and J gave up 1 base; unmatched junction bases: 10. This chain's CDR3 is CASSPQGGQPNTEAFF. Written as DNA, the CDR3 is TGTGCCAGCAGCCCCCAGGGGGGACAGCCGAACACTGAAGCTTTCTTT.

The chain has TRBV10-3 and TRBJ1-5, with TRBD1 as a possible D gene (5 bases). V was pared by 0 bases and J by 2 bases, with 11 bases between. The CDR3 loop spans 16 amino acids. Germline V lookup: CDR1 ENHRY, CDR2 SYGVKD. For the CDR3, the DNA is TGTGCCATCAGTGAGTCCGGGGGTGATGGCAATCAGCCCCAGCATTTT. Residues: CAISESGGDGNQPQHF.

This sequence joins TRBV6-5 and TRBJ1-4; TRBD1 aligns across 7 bases. Germline values: CDR1 MNHEY, CDR2 SVGAGI. This CDR3 is built from 14 residues. After removal of 6 bases from V and 8 bases from J, the junction contained 9 bases not matched to a gene. This CDR3 reads CASSDRARREKLFF. CDR3 nucleotides: TGTGCCAGCAGCGACAGGGCCAGAAGGGAAAAACTGTTTTTT.

The table lists this clone with a count of one. This rearrangement joins TRBV9 to TRBJ2-5; 9 nucleotides match TRBD2. The V gene end was trimmed by 5 bases and the J gene end by 5 bases; junction bases not matched to a gene: 19. The CDR3 loop spans 18 amino acids. Germline CDR1 and CDR2: SGDLS and YYNGEE. The CDR3 region is CASSRGASGAPAAETQYF. The DNA of the CDR3 is TGTGCCAGCAGTAGGGGTGCTAGCGGGGCCCCGGCAGCGGAGACCCAGTACTTC.

This chain joins TRBV4-3 and TRBJ1-6, with TRBD1 as a possible D gene (6 bases). This CDR3 is built from 15 residues. Trimming removed 0 bases at V and 14 bases at J, with 17 bases between. Germline V gene sequence: CDR1 LGHNA, CDR2 YSLEER. The CDR3 DNA follows: TGCGCCAGCAGCCAAGACCTAGGCAGGGACAATGCCCTCCACTTT. Translation: CASSQDLGRDNALHF.

The chain couples TRBV7-6 to TRBJ2-5; a possible D gene is TRBD1 (5 bases). Trimming pared 2 bases from V and 4 bases from J, leaving 14 bases between. This CDR3 has 15 residues. Germline loops: CDR1 SGHVS, CDR2 FNYEAQ. CDR3 loop: CASSLSAGRRETQYF. The CDR3 DNA follows: TGTGCCAGCAGCTTATCGGCAGGGCGGCGAGAGACCCAGTACTTC.

The chain recombines TRBV4-1 with TRBJ1-4, with a possible D match to TRBD1 (6 bases). This CDR3 has 13 residues. CDR1 is MGHRA and CDR2 is YSYEKL in the germline V gene. V was pared by 4 bases and J by 10 bases, with 13 bases between. CDR3 sequence (DNA): TGCGCCAGCAGCCGCAACCGGGACACAAAACTGTTTTTT. This codes for CASSRNRDTKLFF.